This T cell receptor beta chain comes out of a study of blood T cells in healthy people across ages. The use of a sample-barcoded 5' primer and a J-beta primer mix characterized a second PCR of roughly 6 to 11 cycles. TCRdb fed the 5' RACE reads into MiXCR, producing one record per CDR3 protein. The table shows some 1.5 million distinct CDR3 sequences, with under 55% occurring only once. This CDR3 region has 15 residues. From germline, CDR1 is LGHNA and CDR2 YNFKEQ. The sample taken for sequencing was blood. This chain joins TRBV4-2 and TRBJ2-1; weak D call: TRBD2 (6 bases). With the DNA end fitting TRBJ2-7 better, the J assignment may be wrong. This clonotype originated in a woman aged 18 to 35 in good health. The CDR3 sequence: CASSQGLVDYNEQYF. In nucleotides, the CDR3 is TGTGCCAGCAGCCAAGGACTAGTGGACTACAATGAGCAGTACTTC.